This is a list of T cell receptor beta chains from one sample in a study of neurological immune-mediated disorders. TCRdb re-analysed the 5' RACE reads in MiXCR, keeping a single row per CDR3 protein. The sample includes roughly 38,000 distinct CDR3 sequences, over 8.5% of them seen just once. Sequencing was done on a sample of PBMCs. These receptors were collected from a man aged 60 to 69 with HTLV-1-associated myelopathy (HAM/TSP). The CDR3 runs from the conserved cysteine through the conserved F or W. The D gene is left open where the match is weak. Not all rows give a size; the values are once, few, many and, for expanded clones, a class.

d_gene,v_gene,abundance,j_gene,CDR3aa,CDR3nt
TRBD1,TRBV5-1,many,TRBJ2-7,CASSLGRTGPYEQYF,TGCGCCAGCAGCTTGGGCCGGACAGGGCCCTACGAGCAGTACTTC
NA,TRBV10-3,many,TRBJ2-2,CATWLGVPAGELFF,TGTGCCACCTGGTTAGGAGTACCCGCCGGGGAGCTGTTTTTT
NA,TRBV12-5,many,TRBJ1-2,CASASGASGGMSYTF,TGTGCTAGTGCCTCTGGGGCATCTGGGGGAATGAGCTACACCTTC
NA,TRBV20-1,many,TRBJ1-2,CSARAVNYGYTF,TGCAGTGCTAGAGCAGTGAACTATGGCTACACCTTC
NA,TRBV5-5,many,TRBJ2-1,CASSLDVGRAPNEQFF,TGTGCCAGCAGCTTGGATGTAGGACGGGCCCCCAATGAGCAGTTCTTC
NA,TRBV19,many,TRBJ1-5,CASSPGLRSNQPQHF,TGTGCCAGTAGCCCGGGACTTCGGAGCAATCAGCCCCAGCATTTT
NA,TRBV12-3/TRBV12-4,many,TRBJ1-3,CASIRSPIGNTIYF,TGTGCCAGCATCCGCTCCCCAATTGGAAACACCATATATTTT
NA,TRBV7-8,NA,TRBJ1-5,CASSLAVTVQRGNQPQHF,TGTGCCAGCAGCTTGGCCGTGACAGTGCAGCGTGGCAATCAGCCCCAGCATTTT
NA,TRBV9,many,TRBJ2-4,CASSVGEAKNIQYF,TGTGCCAGCAGCGTAGGGGAAGCCAAAAACATTCAGTACTTC
TRBD2,TRBV20-1,NA,TRBJ2-2,CSAREGGGARTGELFF,TGCAGTGCTAGAGAGGGGGGAGGGGCTCGCACCGGGGAGCTGTTTTTT
NA,TRBV5-1,many,TRBJ1-4,CASSLGPGEGEKLFF,TGCGCCAGCAGCTTGGGTCCGGGAGAGGGTGAAAAACTGTTTTTT
NA,TRBV27,many,TRBJ1-1,CASHALALNTEAFF,TGTGCCAGCCATGCCCTAGCGCTGAACACTGAAGCTTTCTTT
NA,TRBV5-1,many,TRBJ2-3,CASSLRSAEDTQYF,TGCGCCAGCAGCTTGAGATCGGCCGAAGATACGCAGTATTTT
NA,TRBV5-1,many,TRBJ2-7,CASSPGGSSYEQYF,TGCGCCAGCAGCCCAGGGGGGAGCTCCTACGAGCAGTACTTC
NA,TRBV5-1,many,TRBJ2-1,CASSLTGDPYNEQFF,TGCGCCAGCAGCTTGACGGGAGACCCCTACAATGAGCAGTTCTTC
NA,TRBV27,many,TRBJ2-3,CASSPYRTSTDTQYF,TGTGCCAGCAGTCCCTACCGGACTAGCACAGATACGCAGTATTTT
NA,TRBV5-6,many,TRBJ2-7,CASSSPGRKKYEQYF,TGTGCCAGCAGCTCCCCGGGACGGAAAAAATACGAGCAGTACTTC
NA,TRBV2,many,TRBJ2-7,CASSDLARNEQYF,TGTGCCAGCAGTGACCTAGCGAGAAACGAGCAGTACTTC